The 32 T cell receptor beta chains given below trace back to one sample, sequenced in a study of T cell changes during pregnancy in multiple sclerosis (dated by TCRdb to about 2019). To prepare the library, the immunoSEQ multiplex PCR assay was applied. TCRdb's version of the immuneACCESS table is confined to in-frame rearrangements and falls short of the full clone set. An unresolved V gene accounts for under half of the shortfall where checked; the remainder is of unknown origin. This sample holds some 130,000 clones; roughly 95% were observed only once. The top ten clonotypes cover roughly 0.44% of the sample. This material consisted of peripheral blood, taken after pregnancy. The receptor source for this set is a female donor with multiple sclerosis, enrolled in a pregnancy study.

The CDR3 DNA reads TGTGCCAGCAGTCCCGCCCCGTTTAGACAGGCGGGGGGCGAGCAGTACTTC. Translation gives CASSPAPFRQAGGEQYF. The gene calls are TRBV28 and TRBJ2-7; 8 bases are a match to TRBD2. The V segment lost 5 bases and the J segment 6 bases; nucleotides outside the gene matches: 18. The CDR3 loop spans 17 amino acids. Germline lookup yields CDR1 MDHEN and CDR2 SYDVKM.

The V call is TRBV6-5, the J call TRBJ2-1, with unresolved D. CDR1 is MNHEY and CDR2 is SVGAGI in the germline V gene. CDR3 length: 14 amino acids. V lost 1 base and J lost 4, with 8 bases in between. The CDR3 protein is CASSYYRLYNEQFF. The CDR3 nucleotides read TGTGCCAGCAGTTACTATAGACTGTACAATGAGCAGTTCTTC.

The V and J genes are TRBV19 and TRBJ2-7; maybe TRBD1 (6 bases). V dropped 5 bases and J dropped 8 bases, with 19 bases sitting between them. There are 14 residues in the CDR3. Germline CDR1 and CDR2: LNHDA and SQIVND (reference sequence). The CDR3 protein is CASSDAKTGYQQYF. The CDR3 nucleotides read TGTGCCAGTAGTGATGCTAAGACAGGATACCAGCAGTACTTC.

This sequence joins TRBV4-1 and TRBJ2-3; 11 bases align to TRBD2. The germline CDR1 and CDR2 sequences are MGHRA and YSYEKL. Trimming at V came to 5 bases and at J to 2 bases, leaving 6 bases not matched to a gene. CDR3 length equals 16 residues. In nucleotides, the CDR3 is TGCGCCAGCAGCTTTCGACTAGCGGGATTCACAGATACGCAGTATTTT. Residues: CASSFRLAGFTDTQYF.

J is TRBJ1-5 and V is TRBV7-2; no reliable D call. V was pared by 5 bases and J by 1 base, with 12 bases between. CDR1 SGHTA and CDR2 FQGNSA come from the germline V gene. This CDR3 is built from 15 residues. CDR3 in amino acids: CASSRRLGSNQPQHF. The CDR3 region has the DNA TGTGCCAGCAGCCGGCGGTTAGGAAGCAATCAGCCCCAGCATTTT.

This rearrangement joins TRBV2 to TRBJ2-4; 8 bases line up with TRBD2. The CDR3 covers 13 residues. Losses at the gene ends were 5 bases for V and 7 bases for J; bases not matched to a gene: 4. Looked up from germline, CDR1 is SNHLY and CDR2 is FYNNEI. For the CDR3, the DNA is TGTGCCAGCAGTCCCAGCGGGAGCAACATTCAGTACTTC. This sequence encodes CASSPSGSNIQYF.

V usage is TRBV28 and J usage is TRBJ2-1; 10 bases align to TRBD2. J was trimmed by 7 bases and V by 5 bases; bases with no gene match: 5. The CDR3 extends over 14 amino acids. Germline-derived CDR1 and CDR2 are MDHEN and SYDVKM. The CDR3 nucleotides are TGTGCCAGCAGTCCCGGACTAGCGGCAAATGAGCAGTTCTTC. Its translation is CASSPGLAANEQFF.

The chain links TRBV7-2 to TRBJ2-7, with 8 bases matching TRBD2. The CDR3 consists of 16 residues. After removal of 3 bases from V and 4 bases from J, the junction contained 11 bases not matched to a gene. CDR1 is SGHTA, CDR2 FQGNSA, per germline. The CDR3 spells CASSFLARGRKYEQYF. CDR3 nucleotide sequence: TGTGCCAGCAGCTTTCTCGCCCGCGGGAGGAAGTACGAGCAGTACTTC. The whole variable domain, filled in from reference TRBV7-2 and TRBJ2-7, reads GAGVSQSPSNKVTEKGKDVELRCDPISGHTALYWYRQSLGQGLEFLIYFQGNSAPDKSGLPSDRFSAERTGGSVSTLTIQRTQQEDSAVYLCASSFLARGRKYEQYFGPGTRLTVT.

This sequence joins TRBV28 and TRBJ2-7, with 9 bases aligning to TRBD1. The germline V gene has CDR1 MDHEN and CDR2 SYDVKM. V trimming: 5 bases; J trimming: 4 bases; junction bases outside the gene matches: 6. The CDR3 length is 14 residues. The CDR3 loop reads CASSPTGGRYEQYF. The CDR3 bases are TGTGCCAGCAGTCCAACAGGGGGCAGGTACGAGCAGTACTTC.

V gene TRBV28 combines with J gene TRBJ1-2; 9 bases fit TRBD1. Trimming at V came to 6 bases and at J to 7 bases, leaving 6 bases not matched to a gene. Germline lookup yields CDR1 MDHEN and CDR2 SYDVKM. The CDR3 is 13 residues long. DNA of the CDR3: TGTGCCAGCAGAACCGGGACAGGGATTGGCTACACCTTC. It is translated as CASRTGTGIGYTF.

The DNA for the CDR3 is TGTGCCAGCAGCTTAGGTTTCGGCAATGAGCAGTTCTTC. Translated, it gives CASSLGFGNEQFF. The chain couples TRBV7-9 to TRBJ2-1; unclear D gene. Germline lookup yields CDR1 SEHNR and CDR2 FQNEAQ (reference sequence). This CDR3 contains 13 residues. V was pared by 1 base and J by 6 bases, with 7 bases between.

This clone was found a few times. V and J are TRBV5-6 and TRBJ1-5; maybe TRBD1 (5 bases). V shed 3 bases and J shed 0 bases, with 16 bases lying between them. The germline V gene encodes CDR1 SGHDT and CDR2 YYEEEE. The CDR3 loop spans 17 amino acids. The CDR3 loop reads CASSSGVGSYSNQPQHF. The CDR3 coding sequence is TGTGCCAGCAGCTCGGGGGTAGGCAGTTATAGCAATCAGCCCCAGCATTTT.

The V gene is TRBV5-1, the J gene TRBJ2-7, with 10 bases aligning to TRBD1. This CDR3 region has 14 residues. The ends lost 7 bases at V and 3 bases at J; junction bases unmatched: 7. Germline V gene data show CDR1 as SGHRS and CDR2 as YFSETQ. The CDR3 reads CASWVGQGGYEQYF. CDR3 DNA sequence: TGCGCCAGCTGGGTCGGACAGGGGGGCTACGAGCAGTACTTC. The full variable domain, completed using reference TRBV5-1 and TRBJ2-7, is KAGVTQTPRYLIKTRGQQVTLSCSPISGHRSVSWYQQTPGQGLQFLFEYFSETQRNKGNFPGRFSGRQFSNSRSEMNVSTLELGDSALYLCASWVGQGGYEQYFGPGTRLTVT.

This chain joins TRBV7-2 and TRBJ1-1, with D maybe TRBD1 (5 bases). Trimming shortened V by 5 bases and J by 8 bases, and 15 bases separated the two germline ends. Germline V gives CDR1 SGHTA, CDR2 FQGNSA. The CDR3 covers 13 residues. CDR3 region: CASSTKGRGEAFF. DNA of the CDR3: TGTGCCAGCAGCACCAAAGGCCGGGGGGAAGCTTTCTTT.

In its sample, this clone was seen once. The rearrangement uses TRBV6-6 and TRBJ2-3; 10 positions agree with TRBD2. The CDR3 has 14 residues. J gave up 5 bases and V 5 bases, and 4 bases lay outside the gene matches. CDR1 is MNHNY and CDR2 is SVGAGI in the germline V gene (reference sequence). The CDR3 region is CASSLAGAGDTQYF. The CDR3, as DNA: TGTGCCAGCAGTCTAGCGGGAGCGGGAGATACGCAGTATTTT.

The rearrangement uses TRBV4-2 and TRBJ1-1; no clear D gene. In germline, CDR1 is LGHNA, CDR2 YNFKEQ. This CDR3 is 16 amino acids long. With 0 bases removed from V and 11 bases from J, the gap between germline ends came to 22 bases. CDR3 DNA: TGTGCCAGCAGCCAAGAAATTCGGGGAACGGCTCAGAGCGCTTTCTTT. Its translation: CASSQEIRGTAQSAFF.

This chain joins TRBV19 and TRBJ2-4; D is perhaps TRBD1 (5 bases). Germline CDR1 reads LNHDA; CDR2 reads SQIVND (reference sequence). Between the trimmed V and J ends, which lost 6 bases and 1 base, there was a span of 7 bases. This CDR3 is 13 amino acids long. CDR3 protein: CASRPGAKNIQYF. CDR3 bases: TGTGCCAGTAGACCAGGGGCCAAAAACATTCAGTACTTC.

The CDR3 protein is CASSPWDSPDPLQLNTGELFF. Here the CDR3 DNA reads TGTGCCAGCAGTCCTTGGGACTCTCCAGACCCGCTCCAGTTAAACACCGGGGAGCTGTTTTTT. The chain is built from TRBV27 and TRBJ2-2; the D gene is possibly TRBD2 (6 bases). Germline CDR1 and CDR2: MNHEY and SMNVEV (reference sequence). This CDR3 has 21 amino acids. V lost 5 bases to trimming and J lost 2 bases, with 30 bases between them.

V and J are TRBV28 and TRBJ2-3, with 9 bases lining up with TRBD2. J lost 0 bases, V lost 4 bases, and 5 bases had no gene match. Germline CDR1 reads MDHEN; CDR2 reads SYDVKM. The CDR3 is 16 amino acids. CDR3 sequence: CASSSQTSGSTDTQYF. In nucleotides, the CDR3 is TGTGCCAGCAGTTCCCAGACTAGCGGTAGCACAGATACGCAGTATTTT.

The chain uses TRBV11-3 and TRBJ2-7; TRBD1 matches 10 bases. The CDR3 contains 15 residues. Germline CDR1 SGHNT, CDR2 YENEEA. V lost 4 bases to trimming and J lost 1 base; unmatched junction nucleotides: 4. The CDR3 here is CASSYGTGASYEQYF. For the CDR3, the DNA is TGTGCCAGCAGCTACGGGACAGGGGCATCCTACGAGCAGTACTTC.

J is TRBJ2-3 and V is TRBV2; weak D call: TRBD2 (6 bases). The V and J ends lost 10 bases and 2 bases respectively, with 16 bases between them. This CDR3 is 14 amino acids long. The germline V gene encodes CDR1 SNHLY and CDR2 FYNNEI. The CDR3 region has the DNA TGTGCCACCACCCGGGACTCCCACACAGATACGCAGTATTTT. It yields the protein CATTRDSHTDTQYF. Complete variable domain (other parts from reference TRBV2 and TRBJ2-3): EPEVTQTPSHQVTQMGQEVILRCVPISNHLYFYWYRQILGQKVEFLVSFYNNEISEKSEIFDDQFSVERPDGSNFTLKIRSTKLEDSAMYFCATTRDSHTDTQYFGPGTRLTVL.

The chain carries TRBV6-6 and TRBJ1-1; 8 nucleotides align to TRBD1. The CDR3 totals 16 residues. After removal of 5 bases from V and 4 bases from J, the junction contained 12 bases not matched to a gene. Germline lookup yields CDR1 MNHNY and CDR2 SVGAGI (reference sequence). The CDR3 protein is CASSRPVLGQVTEAFF. CDR3 in DNA: TGTGCCAGCAGTCGCCCGGTCTTGGGACAGGTCACTGAAGCTTTCTTT.

In DNA, the CDR3 is TGTGCCAGCAGTACGGGGATTTATGGCTACACCTTC. Protein sequence: CASSTGIYGYTF. The J gene is TRBJ1-2, the V gene TRBV6-5; D not resolved. Germline lookup yields CDR1 MNHEY and CDR2 SVGAGI. Between the trimmed V and J ends, which lost 5 bases and 5 bases, there was a span of 9 bases. This CDR3 has 12 residues.

The gene calls are TRBV5-6 and TRBJ2-1; 7 nucleotides agree with TRBD2. This CDR3 spans 15 amino acids. The ends lost 2 bases at V and 7 bases at J; junction bases unmatched: 9. In germline, CDR1 is SGHDT, CDR2 YYEEEE. In DNA form, the CDR3 reads TGTGCCAGCAGCTTTGGACTAGAATGGGGAAATGAGCAGTTCTTC. This codes for CASSFGLEWGNEQFF.

On this clone: The junction does not match germline at one end; this may be a read error. CDR3 in amino acids: CASSTGLAGSTDTQYF. The CDR3 DNA reads as TGTGCTAGCAGCACGGGACTAGCGGGCAGCACAGATACGCAGTATTTT. The chain has TRBV7-7 and TRBJ2-3; 12 bases fit TRBD2. CDR1 is SSHAT, CDR2 FNYEAQ, per germline (reference sequence). The CDR3 is 16 amino acids.

The chain has TRBV10-3 and TRBJ2-7; 9 nucleotides agree with TRBD2. The V gene's germline CDR1 is ENHRY and CDR2 SYGVKD. The CDR3 loop spans 14 amino acids. The J segment lost 6 bases and the V segment lost 4 bases, leaving 7 bases of the junction unmatched. The CDR3 DNA reads TGTGCCATCAGTGCCCAATTGACTAGCGGCGAGCAGTACTTC. Residues: CAISAQLTSGEQYF.

This clone was seen once. DNA for the CDR3: TGTGCCACCCAAGCCCTTCAGGTCAATCAGCCCCAGCATTTT. As protein: CATQALQVNQPQHF. V and J are TRBV15 and TRBJ1-5; D unresolved. From germline, CDR1 is LNHNV and CDR2 YYDKDF (reference sequence). The CDR3 totals 14 residues. Deletions cut 8 bases from V and 3 bases from J, with 14 bases between.

This sequence joins TRBV5-1 and TRBJ2-1, with a weak D call TRBD2 (7 bases). V was trimmed by 3 bases and J by 4 bases, leaving 14 bases between them. CDR1 and CDR2 (germline): SGHRS, YFSETQ. The CDR3 is 15 residues long. CDR3 DNA: TGCGCCAGCAGCTGGGGGGGGGACACTTACAATGAGCAGTTCTTC. Amino acid sequence: CASSWGGDTYNEQFF.

This clone has just one count. This specimen includes other DNA sequences encoding the same CDR3. The chain combines TRBV9 with TRBJ2-1; TRBD2 matches at 13 bases. The CDR3 length is 16 residues. The J segment lost 4 bases and the V segment lost 0 bases, leaving 1 base of the junction unmatched. The germline V gene encodes CDR1 SGDLS and CDR2 YYNGEE. The CDR3 DNA reads as TGTGCCAGCAGCGTAGCGGGACTAGCGGGGTACAATGAGCAGTTCTTC. Translated: CASSVAGLAGYNEQFF.

This rearrangement joins TRBV6-5 to TRBJ2-3, with D hard to call. The germline gives CDR1 MNHEY, CDR2 SVGAGI. CDR3 size: 10 residues. The V end was cut by 8 bases, the J end by 5 bases, with 5 bases between. The CDR3 DNA follows: TGTGCCAGCGGTAGAGATACGCAGTATTTT. It yields the protein CASGRDTQYF.

The chain has TRBV6-6 and TRBJ2-7; D is unclear. The germline V gene encodes CDR1 MNHNY and CDR2 SVGAGI (reference sequence). Between the trimmed V and J ends, which lost 0 bases and 1 base, there was a span of 7 bases. The CDR3 spans 14 residues. CDR3 sequence: CASSYSYSSYEQYF. CDR3 DNA sequence: TGTGCCAGCAGTTACTCGTACAGTTCCTACGAGCAGTACTTC.

The J gene is TRBJ2-4, the V gene TRBV5-4; D might be TRBD1 (7 bases). This CDR3 has 15 residues. The V and J ends lost 4 bases and 0 bases respectively, with 11 bases between them. Germline-derived CDR1 and CDR2 are SGHNT and YYREEE (reference sequence). The DNA for the CDR3 is TGTGCCAGCAGCCCAGGGGGGCAAGCCAAAAACATTCAGTACTTC. Translation gives CASSPGGQAKNIQYF.